The next 18 T cell receptor beta chains were all read from a single sample in a study of regulatory T cells in long-lasting Graves disease. Time point denoted: newly diagnosed GD, antithyroid drugs for less than 3 months. Scientists built the TCR library using RNA that was extracted from PBMCs. CDR3-region Arm-PCR and iRepertoire HTBI primers produced the TCR beta libraries. Via MiXCR, TCRdb re-called the multiplex PCR reads, giving one row per CDR3 protein. The profile shows fewer than 550,000 distinct CDR3 sequences, roughly 15% of them singletons. The same specimen was also included in a second study, on T cells in Graves' hyperthyroidism and ophthalmopathy.

The sequenced sample was peripheral blood mononuclear cells (PBMCs), obtained at new diagnosis, from a patient treated with antithyroid drugs. Every receptor here comes from a woman aged 35 to 60 with Graves disease.

This clonotype occurred a few times. The genes are TRBV12-3 or TRBV12-4 and TRBJ1-4; D is unresolved. The CDR3 totals 14 residues. The germline V and J ends were trimmed by 0 bases and 5 bases, with 7 bases remaining between them. This CDR3 is CASSLALRNEKLFF. CDR3 nucleotide sequence: TGTGCCAGCAGTTTAGCGCTTAGAAATGAAAAACTGTTTTTT.

The chain uses TRBV28 and TRBJ1-2; 9 bases map to TRBD1. CDR1 and CDR2 (germline): MDHEN, SYDVKM. This CDR3 region has 17 residues. After removal of 6 bases from V and 6 bases from J, the junction contained 17 bases not matched to a gene. The CDR3 DNA is TGTGCCAGCAGCAGCACCGGGACAGGGATTGGCCCGAATGGCTACACCTTC. This gives the protein CASSSTGTGIGPNGYTF.

The J gene is TRBJ1-1, the V gene TRBV5-1; 11 nucleotides align to TRBD1. The CDR3 sequence is 13 residues long. CDR1 is SGHRS and CDR2 is YFSETQ in the germline V gene. Unmatched junction bases numbered 7, after V lost 4 bases and J lost 11 bases. The CDR3 DNA reads as TGCGCCAGCAGCCCCAGCGGGACAGGGGGGGCTTTCTTT. It codes for CASSPSGTGGAFF.

This clonotype has a count of ten or more. The rearrangement links TRBV11-2 to TRBJ2-6, with no clear D. Germline V gene lookup returns CDR1 SGHAT and CDR2 FQNNGV. V was trimmed by 0 bases and J by 0 bases, leaving 3 bases between them. The CDR3 has 15 amino acids. CDR3 nucleotides: TGTGCCAGCAGCTTAGACGCCTCTGGGGCCAACGTCCTGACTTTC. Residues: CASSLDASGANVLTF.

This clonotype showed up many times. This chain links TRBV7-2 with TRBJ1-4, with TRBD1 as a possible D gene (5 bases). With 10 bases removed from V and 0 bases from J, the gap between germline ends came to 12 bases. Germline V lookup: CDR1 SGHTA, CDR2 FQGNSA. This CDR3 region has 14 residues. Here the CDR3 reads CATRASATNEKLFF. CDR3 nucleotides: TGTGCCACCAGGGCGTCTGCAACTAATGAAAAACTGTTTTTT.

This clonotype was observed a handful of times. Sequence at one end of the junction differs from germline and may be a read error. This chain connects TRBV4-1 to TRBJ2-3; D may be TRBD2 (6 bases). The CDR3 extends over 14 amino acids. Germline assignment: CDR1 MGHRA and CDR2 YSYEKL. CDR3 region: CASSKEPDYLGQYF. The DNA of the CDR3 is TGCGCCAGCAGCAAAGAACCGGACTACCTTGGGCAGTATTTT.

The gene calls are TRBV4-1 and TRBJ1-2; D is unclear. Germline CDR1 is MGHRA and CDR2 is YSYEKL. CDR3 size: 14 residues. Trimming left V 1 base short and J 5 bases short, with 11 bases between. CDR3 sequence reads: CASSQGREVYGYTF. The CDR3 region has the DNA TGCGCCAGCAGCCAAGGAAGGGAGGTTTATGGCTACACCTTC.

This clonotype was seen ten or more times. The chain has TRBV12-3 or TRBV12-4 and TRBJ2-3, with D tentatively TRBD2 (5 bases). The CDR3 has 16 residues. Trimming removed 2 bases at V and 3 bases at J, with 15 bases between. The CDR3 spells CASSLTGGLRTDTQYF. CDR3 nucleotides: TGTGCCAGCAGTTTAACCGGCGGACTCAGAACAGATACGCAGTATTTT.

This sequence joins TRBV20-1 and TRBJ2-7; D gene unclear. V shed 5 bases and J shed 5 bases, with 16 bases lying between them. The germline V gene has CDR1 DFQATT and CDR2 SNEGSKA (reference sequence). This CDR3 is 13 amino acids long. This CDR3 is CSARVGIYNEQYF. The CDR3 DNA follows: TGCAGTGCTCGGGTCGGAATCTATAACGAGCAGTACTTC.

Notes on this clonotype: A much larger clone differs by one base, so this may be a read error. V is TRBV4-1 and J is TRBJ1-5, with a tentative D call TRBD1 (5 bases). The germline V and J ends were trimmed by 0 bases and 4 bases, with 10 bases remaining between them. The CDR3 is 15 residues long. The germline CDR1 and CDR2 sequences are MGHRA and YSYEKL. Here the CDR3 reads CASSQDLAGNQPQHF. CDR3 DNA: TGCGCCAGCAGCCAAGATCTAGCAGGGAATCAGCCCCAGCATTTT.

The chain joins TRBV6-4 to TRBJ1-2, with D maybe TRBD1 (6 bases). The CDR3 totals 17 residues. CDR1 and CDR2 from the germline V gene are MRHNA and SNTAGT. Trimming removed 7 bases from V and 0 bases from J, with 21 bases in between. This chain's CDR3 is CASNGNGGHPSNYGYTF. DNA for the CDR3: TGTGCCAGCAACGGCAACGGGGGGCATCCGTCTAACTATGGCTACACCTTC.

This clonotype was counted at least ten times. The chain uses TRBV20-1 and TRBJ1-2, with a weak D call TRBD1 (6 bases). This CDR3 contains 13 residues. V was trimmed by 3 bases and J by 3 bases, leaving 11 bases between them. Germline CDR1 is DFQATT and CDR2 is SNEGSKA (reference sequence). The CDR3 DNA sequence: TGCAGTGCTAGCCCGGGGGCGGACTATGGCTACACCTTC. It translates to CSASPGADYGYTF.

The table lists this clonotype with many counts. This CDR3 reads CASSTTVSVANEKLFF. The DNA of the CDR3 is TGTGCCAGCAGCACGACTGTAAGCGTAGCTAATGAAAAACTGTTTTTT. The chain links TRBV7-9 to TRBJ1-4; D not resolved. V lost 5 bases to trimming and J lost 3 bases, with 16 bases between them. The CDR3 has 16 residues. Germline V gene lookup returns CDR1 SEHNR and CDR2 FQNEAQ (reference sequence).

This clonotype was detected a few times. V usage is TRBV12-5 and J usage is TRBJ1-3, with D unresolved. Trimming took 6 bases from V and 0 from J, leaving 9 bases between them. The length of the CDR3 is 14 residues. Germline CDR1 reads LGHNT; CDR2 reads FRNRAP. The CDR3 coding sequence is TGTGCTAGTGGATATGGAGACTCTGGAAACACCATATATTTT. Encoded protein: CASGYGDSGNTIYF.

Ten or more counts support this clonotype. The chain links TRBV7-9 to TRBJ1-1; no clear D gene. V lost 2 bases and J 6 bases, leaving 13 bases between the germline ends. Germline CDR1 SEHNR, CDR2 FQNEAQ (reference sequence). CDR3 length: 14 residues. DNA of the CDR3: TGTGCCAGCAGCTTATTCCCCCAAGTAGCTGAAGCTTTCTTT. As protein: CASSLFPQVAEAFF. Using reference TRBV7-9 and TRBJ1-1 for the parts outside the CDR3, the full variable domain is DTGVSQNPRHKITKRGQNVTFRCDPISEHNRLYWYRQTLGQGPEFLTYFQNEAQLEKSRLLSDRFSAERPKGSFSTLEIQRTEQGDSAMYLCASSLFPQVAEAFFGQGTRLTVV.

This clonotype has a count of ten or more. The chain joins TRBV3-1 to TRBJ2-1; possibly TRBD1 for D (5 bases). V gave up 2 bases and J gave up 12 bases, with 11 bases separating them. The CDR3 has 12 amino acids. The germline gives CDR1 LGHDT, CDR2 YNNKEL (reference sequence). CDR3 sequence reads: CASSQKGLSQFF. As DNA, the CDR3 is TGTGCCAGCAGCCAAAAGGGGTTGTCGCAGTTCTTC.

This clonotype was seen repeatedly, ten times or more. The chain couples TRBV19 to TRBJ2-5; TRBD2 matches 14 bases. The CDR3 contains 20 residues. The trim removed 0 bases at V and 0 bases at J, leaving 9 bases unmatched. Germline-derived CDR1 and CDR2 are LNHDA and SQIVND (reference sequence). The CDR3 loop reads CASSIDPGLAGGPYQETQYF. CDR3 DNA: TGTGCCAGTAGTATAGATCCCGGACTAGCGGGGGGCCCGTACCAAGAGACCCAGTACTTC.

The chain recombines TRBV7-9 with TRBJ2-1; 7 nucleotides agree with TRBD1. CDR3 length equals 17 residues. The V gene end was trimmed by 2 bases and the J gene end by 6 bases; junction bases not matched to a gene: 13. Germline CDR1 SEHNR, CDR2 FQNEAQ (reference sequence). The CDR3 protein is CASSLFLGQVIINEQFF. The CDR3 coding sequence is TGTGCCAGCAGCTTATTTCTAGGACAGGTGATTATCAATGAGCAGTTCTTC.